This section outlines one T cell receptor (beta chain) sequence together with its context. The antigen is undetermined. This entry belongs to a study of T cells expressing NK-cell markers. Study summary: Seven of the eight sequenced donors were classified as HCMV-seropositive, and one was classified as seronegative. Study-wide results and limits: The same clonotypes also predominated in the CD3+CD56-NKG2C+ fraction of a handful of donors.

Germline CDR1 is SEHNR and CDR2 is FQNEAQ (reference sequence). The CDR3 covers 15 residues. Using the 5' RACE reads, TCRdb records one entry per CDR3 protein without DNA. The sample has about 550,000 distinct CDR3 sequences. Sequenced material: blood T cells: a sorted CD56 or NKG2C T cell subset, CD4+ or CD8+ T cells, or bulk PBMC T cells (not recorded which). The V and J genes are TRBV7-9 and TRBJ1-1; absent DNA, TCRdb's TRBD1 call cannot be checked. This TCR was sampled from a man between 18 and 29 years old in good health. CDR3 sequence reads: CASSLPRGPDTEAFF.